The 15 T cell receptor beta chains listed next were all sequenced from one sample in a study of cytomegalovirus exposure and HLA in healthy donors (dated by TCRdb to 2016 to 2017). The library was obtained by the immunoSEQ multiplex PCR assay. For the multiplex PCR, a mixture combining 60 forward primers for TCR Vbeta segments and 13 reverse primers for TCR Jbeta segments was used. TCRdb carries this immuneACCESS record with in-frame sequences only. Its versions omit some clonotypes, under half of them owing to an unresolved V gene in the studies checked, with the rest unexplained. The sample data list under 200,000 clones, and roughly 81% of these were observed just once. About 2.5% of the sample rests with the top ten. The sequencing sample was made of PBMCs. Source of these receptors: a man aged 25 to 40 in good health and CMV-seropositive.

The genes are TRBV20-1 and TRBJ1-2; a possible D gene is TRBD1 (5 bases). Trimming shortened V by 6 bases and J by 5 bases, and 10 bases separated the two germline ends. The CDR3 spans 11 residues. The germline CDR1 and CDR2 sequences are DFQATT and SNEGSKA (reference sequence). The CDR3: CSADGGYGYTF. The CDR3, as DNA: TGCAGTGCGGACGGGGGGTATGGCTACACCTTC.

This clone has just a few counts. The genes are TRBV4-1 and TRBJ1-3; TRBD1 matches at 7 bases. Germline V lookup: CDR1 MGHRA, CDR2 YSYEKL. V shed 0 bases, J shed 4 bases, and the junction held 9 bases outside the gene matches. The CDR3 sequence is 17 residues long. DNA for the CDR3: TGCGCCAGCAGCCAAGATTTAGAGGGGGCGCGAGGAAACACCATATATTTT. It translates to CASSQDLEGARGNTIYF.

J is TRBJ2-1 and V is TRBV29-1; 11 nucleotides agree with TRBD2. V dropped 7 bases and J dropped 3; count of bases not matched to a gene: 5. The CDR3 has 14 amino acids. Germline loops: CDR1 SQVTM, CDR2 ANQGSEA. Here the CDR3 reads CSARTSGRYNEQFF. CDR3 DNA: TGCAGCGCTAGGACTAGCGGGCGCTACAATGAGCAGTTCTTC.

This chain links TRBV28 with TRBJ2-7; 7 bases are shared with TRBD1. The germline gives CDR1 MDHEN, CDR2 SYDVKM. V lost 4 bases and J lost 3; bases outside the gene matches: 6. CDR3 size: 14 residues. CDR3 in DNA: TGTGCCAGCAGTTCCCGGGCAGGGGGCTACGAGCAGTACTTC. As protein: CASSSRAGGYEQYF.

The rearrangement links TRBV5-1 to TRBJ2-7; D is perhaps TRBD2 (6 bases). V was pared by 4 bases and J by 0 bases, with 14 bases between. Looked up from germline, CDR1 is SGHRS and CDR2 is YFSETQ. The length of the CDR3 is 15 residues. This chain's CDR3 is CASSDGGGSSYEQYF. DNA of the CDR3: TGCGCCAGCAGCGATGGAGGAGGGAGCTCCTACGAGCAGTACTTC.

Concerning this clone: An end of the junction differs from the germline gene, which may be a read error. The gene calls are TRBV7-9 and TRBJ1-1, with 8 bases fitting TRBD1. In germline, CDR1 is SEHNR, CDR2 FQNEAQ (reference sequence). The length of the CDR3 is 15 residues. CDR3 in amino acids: CSSSLRDRPDTEAFF. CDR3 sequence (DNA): TGTTCCAGCAGCCTCCGGGACAGGCCGGACACTGAAGCTTTCTTT.

The CDR3 nucleotides are TGTGCCAGCAGTCGACCGGGACACAACATTCAGTACTTC. This encodes CASSRPGHNIQYF. This chain links TRBV11-2 with TRBJ2-4; TRBD1 might be the D (6 bases). This CDR3 spans 13 amino acids. Germline V gene sequence: CDR1 SGHAT, CDR2 FQNNGV. Trimming stripped 6 bases from V and 7 bases from J, with 13 bases between.

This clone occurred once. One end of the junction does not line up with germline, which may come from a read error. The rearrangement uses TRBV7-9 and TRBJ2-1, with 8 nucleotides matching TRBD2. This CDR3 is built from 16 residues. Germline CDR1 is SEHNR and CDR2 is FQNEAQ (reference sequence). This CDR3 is CSSSVSSGRLSNEQFF. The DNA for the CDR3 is TGTTCCAGCAGTGTTAGCAGCGGGAGATTGTCGAATGAGCAGTTCTTC. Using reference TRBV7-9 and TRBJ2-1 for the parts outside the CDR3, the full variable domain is DTGVSQNPRHKITKRGQNVTFRCDPISEHNRLYWYRQTLGQGPEFLTYFQNEAQLEKSRLLSDRFSAERPKGSFSTLEIQRTEQGDSAMYLCSSSVSSGRLSNEQFFGPGTRLTVL.

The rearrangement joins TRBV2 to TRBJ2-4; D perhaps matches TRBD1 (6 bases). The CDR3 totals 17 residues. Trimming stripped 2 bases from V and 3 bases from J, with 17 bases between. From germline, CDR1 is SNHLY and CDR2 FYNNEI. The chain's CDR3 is CASSELTVGGGKNIQYF. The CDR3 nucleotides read TGTGCCAGCAGTGAATTAACCGTAGGGGGTGGCAAAAACATTCAGTACTTC.

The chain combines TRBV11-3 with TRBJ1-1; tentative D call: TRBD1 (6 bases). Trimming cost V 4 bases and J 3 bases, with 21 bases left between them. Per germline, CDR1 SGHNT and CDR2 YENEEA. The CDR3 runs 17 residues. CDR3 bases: TGTGCCAGCAGCTCGTATGGGGGCCAGGTTGCGGACACTGAAGCTTTCTTT. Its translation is CASSSYGGQVADTEAFF.

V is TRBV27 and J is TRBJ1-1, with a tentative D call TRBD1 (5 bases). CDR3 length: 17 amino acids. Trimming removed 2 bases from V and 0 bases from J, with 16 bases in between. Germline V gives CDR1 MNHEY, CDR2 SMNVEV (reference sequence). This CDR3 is CASSLNGYGGLNTEAFF. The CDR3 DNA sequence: TGTGCCAGCAGTTTAAATGGGTACGGGGGATTGAACACTGAAGCTTTCTTT.

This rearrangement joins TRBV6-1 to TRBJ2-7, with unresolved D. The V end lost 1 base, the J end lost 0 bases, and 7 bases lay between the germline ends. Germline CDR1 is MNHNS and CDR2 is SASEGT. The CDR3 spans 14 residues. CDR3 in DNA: TGTGCCAGCAGTGAAGGCGGTAACTCCTACGAGCAGTACGTC. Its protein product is CASSEGGNSYEQYV.

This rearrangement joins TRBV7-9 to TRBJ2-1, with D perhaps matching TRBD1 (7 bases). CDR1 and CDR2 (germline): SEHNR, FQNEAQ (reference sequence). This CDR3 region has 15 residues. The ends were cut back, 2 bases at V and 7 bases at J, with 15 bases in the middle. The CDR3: CASSLTQGGGNEQFF. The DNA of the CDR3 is TGTGCCAGCAGCTTAACCCAGGGGGGTGGGAATGAGCAGTTCTTC. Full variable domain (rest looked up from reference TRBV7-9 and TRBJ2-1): DTGVSQNPRHKITKRGQNVTFRCDPISEHNRLYWYRQTLGQGPEFLTYFQNEAQLEKSRLLSDRFSAERPKGSFSTLEIQRTEQGDSAMYLCASSLTQGGGNEQFFGPGTRLTVL.

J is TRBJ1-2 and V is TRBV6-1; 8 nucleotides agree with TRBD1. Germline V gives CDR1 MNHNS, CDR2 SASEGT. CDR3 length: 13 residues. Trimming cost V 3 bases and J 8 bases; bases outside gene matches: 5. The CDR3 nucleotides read TGTGCCAGCAGTGAGGGGACAGGCCCAGGCTACACCTTC. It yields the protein CASSEGTGPGYTF.

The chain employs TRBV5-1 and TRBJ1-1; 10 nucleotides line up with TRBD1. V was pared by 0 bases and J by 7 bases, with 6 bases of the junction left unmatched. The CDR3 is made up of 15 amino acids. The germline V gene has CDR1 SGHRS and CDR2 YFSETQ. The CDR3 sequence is CASSLVGTGVGEAFF. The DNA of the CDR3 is TGCGCCAGCAGCTTGGTCGGGACAGGGGTGGGTGAAGCTTTCTTT.